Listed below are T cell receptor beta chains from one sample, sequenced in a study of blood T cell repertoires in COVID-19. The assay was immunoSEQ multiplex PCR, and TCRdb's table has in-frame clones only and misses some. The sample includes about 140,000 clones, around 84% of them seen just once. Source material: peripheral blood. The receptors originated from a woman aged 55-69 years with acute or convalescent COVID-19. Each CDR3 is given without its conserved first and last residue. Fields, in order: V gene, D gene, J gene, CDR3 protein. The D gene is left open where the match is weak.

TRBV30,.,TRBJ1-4,AWSPKAGWNNEKLF
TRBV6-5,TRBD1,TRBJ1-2,ASRGQDRKNYGYT
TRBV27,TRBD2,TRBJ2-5,ASSLSLTSGAQETQY
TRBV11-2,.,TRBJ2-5,ASSLSGAGEGETQY
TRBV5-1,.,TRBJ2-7,ASSTPGSYEQY
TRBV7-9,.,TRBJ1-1,ASSFGDTEAF
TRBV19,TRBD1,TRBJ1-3,ASSIRGRVENTIY
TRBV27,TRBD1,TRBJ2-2,ASSGDSENTGELF
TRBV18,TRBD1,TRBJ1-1,ASSPEDRGFAF
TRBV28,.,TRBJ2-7,AIQTGLSYEQY
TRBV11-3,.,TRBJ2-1,ASSLERGGPYNEQF
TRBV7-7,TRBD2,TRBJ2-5,ASSPGGFQETQY
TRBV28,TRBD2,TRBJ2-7,ASSLGAGLAGLSYEQY
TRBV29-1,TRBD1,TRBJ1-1,SVMTGADTEAF
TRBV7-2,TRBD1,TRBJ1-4,ASSLGTGSLGEKLF
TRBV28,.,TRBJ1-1,ASSFTPLGANTEAF
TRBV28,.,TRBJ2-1,ASSPFTSSYNEQF
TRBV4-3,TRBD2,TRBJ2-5,ASSQHGLEEETQY
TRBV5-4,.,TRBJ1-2,ASSFVGAGYT
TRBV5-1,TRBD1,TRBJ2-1,ASSSRTGGYNEQF
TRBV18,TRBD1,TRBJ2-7,ASSPRDRGLSEQY
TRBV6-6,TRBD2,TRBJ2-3,ASSTPSGGSTDTQY
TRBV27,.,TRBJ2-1,ASSLSARRGPYNEQF
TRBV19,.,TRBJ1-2,ASSIDRASGYT
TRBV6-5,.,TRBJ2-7,ASSRSTAYEQY
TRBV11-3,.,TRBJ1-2,ASSYQGGYT
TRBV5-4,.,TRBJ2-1,ASSLGERSSYNEQF
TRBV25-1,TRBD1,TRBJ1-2,ASSESHRGIYGYT